This TCR beta chain is from a study of identical twins. Study outcomes and limitations: Twin pairs' shared out-of-frame alpha sequences were enriched in low generation probability. Weaker excess twin sharing was seen among beta out-of-frame sequences. Within monozygotic twins, out-of-frame TCR alpha sharing was underestimated by the models. Cord blood beta clonotypes that were abundant carried fewer insertions, and memory repertoires showed no such trend.

Remarks on this clonotype: What it binds is not known.

TCRdb analysed the 5' RACE reads with MiXCR anew, one entry per CDR3 protein. Counted here are some 1,700,000 distinct CDR3 sequences, around a third occurring once; the ten biggest clones make up about 0.3%. This receptor was obtained from a newborn girl in good health. Sequences were obtained from cord blood.

The DNA of the CDR3 is TGCAGTGCTAGTTTGGCGGGGGGAACCTACAATGAGCAGTTCTTC. Translating gives CSASLAGGTYNEQFF. The rearrangement joins TRBV20-1 to TRBJ2-1; the match to TRBD2 covers 8 bases. CDR1 and CDR2 (germline): DFQATT, SNEGSKA (reference sequence). This CDR3 is built from 15 residues. V lost 3 bases, J lost 2 bases, and 6 bases stayed unmatched.